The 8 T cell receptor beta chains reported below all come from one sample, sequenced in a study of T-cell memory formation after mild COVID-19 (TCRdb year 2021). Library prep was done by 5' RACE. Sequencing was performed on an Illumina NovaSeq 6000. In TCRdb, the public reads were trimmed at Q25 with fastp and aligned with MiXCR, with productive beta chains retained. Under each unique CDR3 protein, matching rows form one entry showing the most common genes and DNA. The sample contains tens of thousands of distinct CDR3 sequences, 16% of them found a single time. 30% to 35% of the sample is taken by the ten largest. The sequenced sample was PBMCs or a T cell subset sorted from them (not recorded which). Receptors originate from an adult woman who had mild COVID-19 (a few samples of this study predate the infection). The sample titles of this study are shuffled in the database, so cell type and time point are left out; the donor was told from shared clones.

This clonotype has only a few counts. CDR3 loop: CASSQDTGRSVYGYTF. The CDR3 nucleotides are TGTGCCAGCAGCCAAGATACGGGGAGGAGCGTCTATGGCTACACCTTC. This chain uses TRBV4-2 with TRBJ1-2, with D uncertain. Trimming left V 0 bases short and J 4 bases short, with 15 bases between. Germline values: CDR1 LGHNA, CDR2 YNFKEQ. The CDR3 has 16 residues.

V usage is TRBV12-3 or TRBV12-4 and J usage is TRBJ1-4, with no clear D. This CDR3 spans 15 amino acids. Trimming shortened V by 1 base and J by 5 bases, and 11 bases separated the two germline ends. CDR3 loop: CASSLDKGENEKLFF. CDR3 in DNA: TGTGCCAGCAGTTTAGACAAGGGAGAGAATGAAAAACTGTTTTTT.

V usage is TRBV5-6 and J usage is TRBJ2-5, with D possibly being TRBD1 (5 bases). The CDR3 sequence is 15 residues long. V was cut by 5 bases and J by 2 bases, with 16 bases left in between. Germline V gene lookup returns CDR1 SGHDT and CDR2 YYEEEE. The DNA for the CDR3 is TGTGCCAGCAGACCCCGTGTAGCAGGGCAAGAGACCCAGTACTTC. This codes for CASRPRVAGQETQYF. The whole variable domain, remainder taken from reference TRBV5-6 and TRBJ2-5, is DAGVTQSPTHLIKTRGQQVTLRCSPKSGHDTVSWYQQALGQGPQFIFQYYEEEERQRGNFPDRFSGHQFPNYSSELNVNALLLGDSALYLCASRPRVAGQETQYFGPGTRLLVL.

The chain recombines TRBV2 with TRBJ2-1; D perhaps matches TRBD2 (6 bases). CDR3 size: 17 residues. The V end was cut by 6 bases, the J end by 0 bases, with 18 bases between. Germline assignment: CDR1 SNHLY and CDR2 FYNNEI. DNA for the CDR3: TGTGCCAGCAGCCCCAATCCGGGGGTGAGCTCCTACAATGAGCAGTTCTTC. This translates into CASSPNPGVSSYNEQFF.

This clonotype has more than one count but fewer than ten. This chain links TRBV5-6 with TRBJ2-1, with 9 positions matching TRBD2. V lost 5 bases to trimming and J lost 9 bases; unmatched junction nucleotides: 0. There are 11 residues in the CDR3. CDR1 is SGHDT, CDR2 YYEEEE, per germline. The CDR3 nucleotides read TGTGCCAGCAGGCGGGGGGGTGAGCAGTTCTTC. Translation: CASRRGGEQFF. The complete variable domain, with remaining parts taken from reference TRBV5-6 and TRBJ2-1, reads DAGVTQSPTHLIKTRGQQVTLRCSPKSGHDTVSWYQQALGQGPQFIFQYYEEEERQRGNFPDRFSGHQFPNYSSELNVNALLLGDSALYLCASRRGGEQFFGPGTRLTVL.

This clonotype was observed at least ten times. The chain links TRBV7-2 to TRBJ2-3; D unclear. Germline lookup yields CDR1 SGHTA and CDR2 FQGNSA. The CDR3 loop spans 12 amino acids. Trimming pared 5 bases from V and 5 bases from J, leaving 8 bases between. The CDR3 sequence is CASSQWGDTQYF. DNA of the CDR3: TGTGCCAGCAGCCAGTGGGGAGATACGCAGTATTTT.

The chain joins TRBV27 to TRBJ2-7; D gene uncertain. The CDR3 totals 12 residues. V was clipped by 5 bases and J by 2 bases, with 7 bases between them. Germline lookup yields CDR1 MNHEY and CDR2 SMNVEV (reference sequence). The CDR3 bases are TGTGCCAGCAGTGCCCCAACCTACGAGCAGTACTTC. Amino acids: CASSAPTYEQYF.

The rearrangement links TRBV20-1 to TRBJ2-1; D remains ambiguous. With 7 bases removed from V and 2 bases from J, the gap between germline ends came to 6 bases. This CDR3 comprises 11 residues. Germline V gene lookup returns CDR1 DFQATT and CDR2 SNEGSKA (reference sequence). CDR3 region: CSVTAYNEQFF. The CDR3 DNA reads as TGCAGTGTGACCGCCTACAATGAGCAGTTCTTC.